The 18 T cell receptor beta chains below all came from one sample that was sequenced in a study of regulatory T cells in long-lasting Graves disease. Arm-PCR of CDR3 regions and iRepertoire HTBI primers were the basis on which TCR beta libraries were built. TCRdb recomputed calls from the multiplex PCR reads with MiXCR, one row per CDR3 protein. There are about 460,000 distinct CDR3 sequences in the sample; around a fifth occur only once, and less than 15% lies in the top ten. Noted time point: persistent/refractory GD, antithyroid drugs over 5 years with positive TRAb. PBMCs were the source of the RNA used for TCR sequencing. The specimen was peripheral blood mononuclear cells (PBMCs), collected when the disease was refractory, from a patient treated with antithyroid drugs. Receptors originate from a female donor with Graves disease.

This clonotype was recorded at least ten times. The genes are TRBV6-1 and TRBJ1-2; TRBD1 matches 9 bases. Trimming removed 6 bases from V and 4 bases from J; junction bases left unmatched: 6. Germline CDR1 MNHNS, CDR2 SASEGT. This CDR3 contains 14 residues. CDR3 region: CASRGTGRVYGYTF. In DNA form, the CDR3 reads TGTGCCAGCAGAGGGACAGGGAGAGTCTATGGCTACACCTTC.

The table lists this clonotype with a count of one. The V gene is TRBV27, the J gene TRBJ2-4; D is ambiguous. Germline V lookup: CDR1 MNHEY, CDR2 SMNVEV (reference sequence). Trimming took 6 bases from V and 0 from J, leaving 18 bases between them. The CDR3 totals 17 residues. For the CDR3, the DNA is TGTGCCAGCAGAAGTTTGCTGGCTGGTCTAGCCAAAAACATTCAGTACTTC. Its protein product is CASRSLLAGLAKNIQYF.

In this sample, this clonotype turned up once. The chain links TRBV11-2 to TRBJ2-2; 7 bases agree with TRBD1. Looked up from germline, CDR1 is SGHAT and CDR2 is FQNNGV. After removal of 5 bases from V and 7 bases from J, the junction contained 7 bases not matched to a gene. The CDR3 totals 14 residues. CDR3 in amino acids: CASSLTGFSGELFF. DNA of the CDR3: TGTGCCAGCAGCCTGACAGGGTTTAGCGGGGAGCTGTTTTTT.

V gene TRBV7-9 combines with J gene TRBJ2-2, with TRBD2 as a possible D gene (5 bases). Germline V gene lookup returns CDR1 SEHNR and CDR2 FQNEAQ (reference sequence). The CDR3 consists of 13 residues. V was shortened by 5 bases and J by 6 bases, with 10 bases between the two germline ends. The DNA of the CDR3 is TGTGCCAGCAGCCCCACCGGGGCCGGGGAGCTGTTTTTT. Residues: CASSPTGAGELFF.

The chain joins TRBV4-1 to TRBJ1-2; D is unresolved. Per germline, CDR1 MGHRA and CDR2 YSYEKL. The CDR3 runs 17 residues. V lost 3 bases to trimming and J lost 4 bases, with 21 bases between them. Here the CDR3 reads CASSQYRRDLSIYGYTF. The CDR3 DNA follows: TGCGCCAGCAGCCAGTATCGGAGAGACCTTTCTATCTATGGCTACACCTTC.

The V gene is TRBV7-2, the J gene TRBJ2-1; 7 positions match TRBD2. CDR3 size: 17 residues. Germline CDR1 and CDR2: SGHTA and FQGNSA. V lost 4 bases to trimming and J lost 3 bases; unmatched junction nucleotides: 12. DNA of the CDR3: TGTGCCAGCAGCTGGGGGGGGGGGACTCACGACTACAATGAGCAGTTCTTC. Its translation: CASSWGGGTHDYNEQFF.

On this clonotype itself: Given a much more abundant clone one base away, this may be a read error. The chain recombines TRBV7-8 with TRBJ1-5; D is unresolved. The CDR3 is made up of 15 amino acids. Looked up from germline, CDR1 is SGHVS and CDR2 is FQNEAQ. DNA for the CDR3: TGTGCCAACAGCTTAGAGGCGACTAGCAATCAGCCCCAGCATTTT. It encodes CANSLEATSNQPQHF.

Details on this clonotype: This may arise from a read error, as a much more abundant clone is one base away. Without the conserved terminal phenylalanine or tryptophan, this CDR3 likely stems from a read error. CDR3 nucleotide sequence: TGTGCCAGCAGTTCAGAGGGACAGCACTATGGCTACACCCTC. Its protein product is CASSSEGQHYGYTL. The chain links TRBV28 to TRBJ1-2, with 7 bases aligning to TRBD1. J lost 3 bases, V lost 4 bases, and 5 bases had no gene match. From germline, CDR1 is MDHEN and CDR2 SYDVKM. The CDR3 is 14 residues long.

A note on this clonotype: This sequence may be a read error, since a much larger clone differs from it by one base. The CDR3, as DNA: TGTGCCAGCAGTTTGGGCAGGGGAGTTGTGACCCCGTACTTC. Amino acid sequence: CASSLGRGVVTPYF. This chain links TRBV7-2 with TRBJ2-5, with D possibly being TRBD1 (6 bases). The CDR3 is 14 amino acids. Germline CDR1 reads SGHTA; CDR2 reads FQGNSA.

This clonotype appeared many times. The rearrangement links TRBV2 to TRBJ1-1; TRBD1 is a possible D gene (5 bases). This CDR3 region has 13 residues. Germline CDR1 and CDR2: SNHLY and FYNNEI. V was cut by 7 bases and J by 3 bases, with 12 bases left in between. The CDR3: CASNRIEDTEAFF. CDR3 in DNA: TGTGCCAGCAACAGGATAGAGGACACTGAAGCTTTCTTT.

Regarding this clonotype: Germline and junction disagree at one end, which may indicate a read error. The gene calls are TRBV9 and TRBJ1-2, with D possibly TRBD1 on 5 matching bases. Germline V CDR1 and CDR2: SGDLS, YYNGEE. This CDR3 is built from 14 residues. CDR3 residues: CASSSWGGTRGCTF. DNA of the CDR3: TGTGCCAGCAGCTCTTGGGGGGGGACGCGTGGCTGCACCTTC. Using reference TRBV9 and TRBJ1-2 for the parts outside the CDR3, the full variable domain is DSGVTQTPKHLITATGQRVTLRCSPRSGDLSVYWYQQSLDQGLQFLIQYYNGEERAKGNILERFSAQQFPDLHSELNLSSLELGDSALYFCASSSWGGTRGCTFGSGTRLTVV.

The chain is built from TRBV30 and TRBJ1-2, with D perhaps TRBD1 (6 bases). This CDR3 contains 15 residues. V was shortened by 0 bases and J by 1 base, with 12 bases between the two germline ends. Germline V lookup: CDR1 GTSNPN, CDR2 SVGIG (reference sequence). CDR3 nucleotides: TGTGCCTGGAGTGTCCTACAGGGAGTTAACTATGGCTACACCTTC. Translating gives CAWSVLQGVNYGYTF.

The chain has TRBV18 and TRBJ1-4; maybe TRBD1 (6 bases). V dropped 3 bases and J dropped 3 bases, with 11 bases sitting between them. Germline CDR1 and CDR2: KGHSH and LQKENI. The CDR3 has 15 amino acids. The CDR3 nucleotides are TGTGCCAGCTCACCTGGGACACTGGCTAATGAAAAACTGTTTTTT. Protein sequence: CASSPGTLANEKLFF.

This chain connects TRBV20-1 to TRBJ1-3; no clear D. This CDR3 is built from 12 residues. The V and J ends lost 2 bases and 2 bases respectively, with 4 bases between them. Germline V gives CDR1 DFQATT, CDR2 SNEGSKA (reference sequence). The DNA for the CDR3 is TGCAGTGCTAGAATTACTGGAAACACCATATATTTT. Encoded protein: CSARITGNTIYF.

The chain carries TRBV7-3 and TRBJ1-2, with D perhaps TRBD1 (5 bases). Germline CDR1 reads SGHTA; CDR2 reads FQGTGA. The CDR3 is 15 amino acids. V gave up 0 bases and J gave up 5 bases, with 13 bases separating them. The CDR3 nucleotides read TGTGCCAGCAGCTTAACCGTAGGGGCCCCATATGGCTACACCTTC. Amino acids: CASSLTVGAPYGYTF.

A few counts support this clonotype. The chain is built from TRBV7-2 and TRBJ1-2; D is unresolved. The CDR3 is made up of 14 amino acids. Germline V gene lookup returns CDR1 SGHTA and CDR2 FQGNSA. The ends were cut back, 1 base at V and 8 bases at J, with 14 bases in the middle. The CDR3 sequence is CASSLGTDLGGYTF. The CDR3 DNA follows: TGTGCCAGCAGCTTAGGCACCGACCTCGGGGGCTACACCTTC.

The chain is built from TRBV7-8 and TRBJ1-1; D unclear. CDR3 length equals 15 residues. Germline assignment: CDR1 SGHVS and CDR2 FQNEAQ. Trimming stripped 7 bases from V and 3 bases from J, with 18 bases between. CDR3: CASTSQNRQDTEAFF. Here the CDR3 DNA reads TGTGCCAGCACCTCGCAAAACCGGCAGGACACTGAAGCTTTCTTT.

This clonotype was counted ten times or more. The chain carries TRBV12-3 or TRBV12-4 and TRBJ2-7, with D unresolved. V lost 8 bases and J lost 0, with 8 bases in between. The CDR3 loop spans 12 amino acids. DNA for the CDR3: TGTGCCAGCGGTCCTTTCTCCTACGAGCAGTACTTC. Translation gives CASGPFSYEQYF.